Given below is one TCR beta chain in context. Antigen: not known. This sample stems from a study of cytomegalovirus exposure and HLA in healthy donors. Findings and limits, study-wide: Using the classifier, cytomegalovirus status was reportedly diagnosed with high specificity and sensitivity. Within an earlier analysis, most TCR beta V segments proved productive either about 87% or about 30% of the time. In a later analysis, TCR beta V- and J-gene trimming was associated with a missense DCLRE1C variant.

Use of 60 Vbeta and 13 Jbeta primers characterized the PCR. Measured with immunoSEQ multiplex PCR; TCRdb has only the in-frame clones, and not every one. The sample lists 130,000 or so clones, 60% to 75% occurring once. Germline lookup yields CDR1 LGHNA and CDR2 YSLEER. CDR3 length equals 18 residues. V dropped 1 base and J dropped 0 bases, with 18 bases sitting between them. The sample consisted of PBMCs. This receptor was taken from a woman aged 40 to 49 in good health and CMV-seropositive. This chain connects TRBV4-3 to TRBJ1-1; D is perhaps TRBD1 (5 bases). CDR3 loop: CASSQVVLGGRVNTEAFF. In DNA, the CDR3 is TGCGCCAGCAGCCAAGTGGTTTTGGGAGGCAGGGTGAACACTGAAGCTTTCTTT.